This is a list of T cell receptor beta chains from one sample in a study of identifying expanded T cells in peripheral blood. TCRdb's copy holds only in-frame clones and misses some; the assay was immunoSEQ multiplex PCR. Of 95,000 or so clones listed, 70% to 90% are singletons. The sample taken for sequencing was blood. Receptor source: a person between 18 and 75 years old in good health. The CDR3 runs from the conserved cysteine through the conserved F or W. D genes are given only for firm matches. Clone size appears in some rows only: once, few, many, or a class for an expanded clone.

size: NA
D: TRBD1
V: TRBV18
J: TRBJ1-2
CDR3: CASSPPVGQGVNYGYTF
DNA: TGTGCCAGCTCACCACCGGTCGGTCAGGGGGTTAACTATGGCTACACCTTC

size: NA
D: NA
V: TRBV5-1
J: TRBJ1-1
CDR3: CASNPTRSDTEAFF
DNA: TGCGCCAGCAACCCTACTCGTTCGGACACTGAAGCTTTCTTT

size: NA
D: NA
V: TRBV7-2
J: TRBJ1-5
CDR3: CASGPGGPNQPQHF
DNA: TGTGCCAGCGGGCCGGGGGGCCCTAATCAGCCCCAGCATTTT

size: once
D: NA
V: TRBV6-1
J: TRBJ1-2
CDR3: CASSEVGRGYTF
DNA: TGTGCCAGCAGTGAAGTGGGTCGCGGCTACACCTTC

size: NA
D: NA
V: TRBV2
J: TRBJ1-6
CDR3: CASSDRYNSPLHF
DNA: TGTGCCAGCAGTGACCGGTATAATTCACCCCTCCACTTT

size: NA
D: NA
V: TRBV5-6
J: TRBJ2-2
CDR3: CASSFGLSGELFF
DNA: TGTGCCAGCAGCTTCGGACTCTCGGGGGAGCTGTTTTTT

size: NA
D: TRBD1
V: TRBV5-4
J: TRBJ2-2
CDR3: CASSYGDREGGGELFF
DNA: TGTGCCAGCAGCTATGGAGACAGGGAAGGGGGCGGGGAGCTGTTTTTT

size: NA
D: NA
V: TRBV11-2
J: TRBJ2-7
CDR3: CASSLIGFEQYF
DNA: TGTGCCAGCAGCTTAATAGGGTTCGAGCAGTACTTC

size: NA
D: NA
V: TRBV5-6
J: TRBJ2-7
CDR3: CASSRRTFSYEQYF
DNA: TGTGCCAGCAGTCGAAGGACATTCTCCTACGAGCAGTACTTC

size: NA
D: NA
V: TRBV29-1
J: TRBJ1-1
CDR3: CSVVVRTANTEAFF
DNA: TGCAGCGTTGTGGTCAGGACAGCGAACACTGAAGCTTTCTTT

size: NA
D: NA
V: TRBV6-5
J: TRBJ1-1
CDR3: CASREGVTHTEAFF
DNA: TGTGCCAGCAGAGAAGGGGTTACACACACTGAAGCTTTCTTT

size: NA
D: NA
V: TRBV7-9
J: TRBJ2-1
CDR3: CASSLVAGRNEQFF
DNA: TGTGCCAGCAGCTTAGTCGCAGGGAGGAATGAGCAGTTCTTC

size: NA
D: TRBD1
V: TRBV9
J: TRBJ2-5
CDR3: CASSLRDRTTQYF
DNA: TGTGCCAGCAGCCTAAGGGACAGGACGACCCAGTACTTC

size: NA
D: NA
V: TRBV2
J: TRBJ1-1
CDR3: CATNKKGVNTEAFF
DNA: TGTGCCACCAACAAAAAGGGTGTGAACACTGAAGCTTTCTTT

size: NA
D: NA
V: TRBV6-5
J: TRBJ1-2
CDR3: CASSFQGRVGYTF
DNA: TGTGCCAGCAGTTTCCAGGGGAGGGTTGGCTACACCTTC

size: once
D: TRBD1
V: TRBV7-9
J: TRBJ2-2
CDR3: CASSLAYGQGILTGELFF
DNA: TGTGCCAGCAGCTTAGCGTACGGACAGGGGATACTCACCGGGGAGCTGTTTTTT

size: once
D: TRBD1
V: TRBV2
J: TRBJ1-4
CDR3: CASSSGQGNEKLFF
DNA: TGTGCCAGCAGTTCGGGACAGGGGAATGAAAAACTGTTTTTT

size: NA
D: NA
V: TRBV10-1
J: TRBJ2-7
CDR3: CASSEASLPYEQYF
DNA: TGCGCCAGCAGTGAGGCCAGTCTACCCTACGAGCAGTACTTC

size: NA
D: TRBD2
V: TRBV10-2
J: TRBJ2-3
CDR3: CASCLAGATDTQYF
DNA: TGCGCCAGCTGCCTAGCGGGGGCGACAGATACGCAGTATTTT

size: once
D: NA
V: TRBV15
J: TRBJ2-7
CDR3: CATSTPTAPYEQYF
DNA: TGTGCCACCAGCACCCCAACCGCTCCCTACGAGCAGTACTTC

size: NA
D: TRBD1
V: TRBV6-4
J: TRBJ2-7
CDR3: CASSVGQGASEQYF
DNA: TGTGCCAGCAGTGTGGGACAGGGGGCTAGTGAGCAGTACTTC

size: NA
D: NA
V: TRBV7-3
J: TRBJ1-3
CDR3: CASSPRAGNTIYF
DNA: TGTGCCAGCAGCCCCAGGGCTGGAAACACCATATATTTT

size: NA
D: TRBD2
V: TRBV7-3
J: TRBJ2-5
CDR3: CASSLSGSGVETQYF
DNA: TGTGCCAGCAGCTTATCGGGTAGCGGGGTGGAGACCCAGTACTTC

size: NA
D: NA
V: TRBV4-1
J: TRBJ2-3
CDR3: CASSHPSTDTQYF
DNA: TGCGCCAGCAGCCACCCTAGCACAGATACGCAGTATTTT

size: NA
D: NA
V: TRBV4-3
J: TRBJ2-7
CDR3: CASSQEFQGSYEQYF
DNA: TGCGCCAGCAGCCAAGAGTTTCAGGGTTCCTACGAGCAGTACTTC

size: NA
D: TRBD1
V: TRBV2
J: TRBJ1-5
CDR3: CASQDRGRDQPQHF
DNA: TGTGCCAGTCAAGACAGGGGGCGAGATCAGCCCCAGCATTTT

size: NA
D: TRBD2
V: TRBV7-8
J: TRBJ2-1
CDR3: CASSLVFVGTSGLEQFF
DNA: TGTGCCAGCAGCTTAGTGTTTGTGGGGACTAGCGGGCTCGAGCAGTTCTTC

size: NA
D: TRBD1
V: TRBV5-1
J: TRBJ2-5
CDR3: CASLISGQGTETQYF
DNA: TGCGCCAGCCTTATATCCGGACAGGGAACAGAGACCCAGTACTTC

size: few
D: TRBD1
V: TRBV30
J: TRBJ1-1
CDR3: CAWSPGTGEAFF
DNA: TGTGCCTGGAGCCCTGGGACAGGCGAAGCTTTCTTT

size: NA
D: TRBD1
V: TRBV7-9
J: TRBJ1-1
CDR3: CASSFGDRVNTEAFF
DNA: TGTGCCAGCAGCTTTGGGGACAGGGTGAACACTGAAGCTTTCTTT

size: NA
D: NA
V: TRBV4-3
J: TRBJ2-1
CDR3: CASSQVVWAPGGNEQFF
DNA: TGCGCCAGCAGCCAAGTGGTTTGGGCACCCGGGGGCAATGAGCAGTTCTTC

size: NA
D: NA
V: TRBV6-1
J: TRBJ1-1
CDR3: CASRIGRSLNTEAFF
DNA: TGTGCCAGCAGAATTGGACGGTCACTAAACACTGAAGCTTTCTTT

size: NA
D: NA
V: TRBV6-5
J: TRBJ1-1
CDR3: CASSYYSSNTEAFF
DNA: TGTGCCAGCAGTTACTACAGCTCGAACACTGAAGCTTTCTTT

size: NA
D: NA
V: TRBV19
J: TRBJ1-5
CDR3: CASSIYGQPQHF
DNA: TGTGCCAGTAGTATTTACGGTCAGCCCCAGCATTTT

size: NA
D: NA
V: TRBV6-5
J: TRBJ1-6
CDR3: CASSPYRPDNSPLHF
DNA: TGTGCCAGCAGTCCCTACAGGCCTGATAATTCACCCCTCCACTTT

size: NA
D: TRBD1
V: TRBV19
J: TRBJ1-3
CDR3: CASSRTGVSGNTIYF
DNA: TGTGCCAGTAGTAGGACAGGGGTGTCTGGAAACACCATATATTTT